This TCR beta chain was identified in a study of blood T cells in healthy people across ages. Every donor provided approximately 10 milliliters of peripheral blood. It was with a sample-barcoded 5' primer and a J-beta primer mix that a second PCR of about 7 to 12 cycles was run. In TCRdb, the 5' RACE reads were re-called with MiXCR into one record per CDR3 protein. The table lists 1.5 million to 2 million distinct CDR3 sequences, 35% to 50% of them singletons. The V gene end was trimmed by 6 bases and the J gene end by 5 bases; junction bases not matched to a gene: 7. CDR3 length equals 15 residues. CDR1 is MNHNY and CDR2 is SVGAGI in the germline V gene (reference sequence).

The sample taken for sequencing was blood. The J gene is TRBJ1-5, the V gene TRBV6-6; 10 bases line up with TRBD1. This clonotype was obtained from a human donor in good health. CDR3 sequence reads: CASRTGTGDDQPQHF. The CDR3 nucleotides read TGTGCCAGCAGAACCGGGACAGGGGACGATCAGCCCCAGCATTTT.